The entry below describes one TCR beta chain. The sample has other DNA sequences that encode this CDR3 too. The CDR3 is made up of 13 amino acids. The germline V gene encodes CDR1 SEHNR and CDR2 FQNEAQ (reference sequence). The V and J ends lost 2 bases and 5 bases respectively, with 7 bases between them. This sample is part of a study of blood T cell repertoires in COVID-19. Some clones are missing from TCRdb's copy, which holds only in-frame ones; the method was immunoSEQ multiplex PCR. The sample shows roughly 200,000 clones, under 90% of them seen only once. Sequenced sample: peripheral blood. This clonotype was obtained from a man aged 35 to 55 with acute or convalescent COVID-19. The chain has TRBV7-9 and TRBJ1-5; D possibly corresponds to TRBD1 (6 bases). In DNA form, the CDR3 reads TGTGCCAGCAGCTTAAACAGGGATCAGCCCCAGCATTTT. As protein: CASSLNRDQPQHF.